The clone carrying this TCR beta chain registers medium-sized (0.01 to 0.1%) by frequency. This CDR3 is also generated by other DNA sequences in the sample. The record originates from a study of T cells in women clearing cervical HPV infection. Sequenced by immunoSEQ multiplex PCR; TCRdb stores in-frame clones only, minus some. The clone table shows around 40,000 clones, with the ten largest holding less than 8%. Sequenced sample: blood buffy coat. The source of this sequence is a woman between 18 and 70 years old with a cervical HPV16 infection that either progressed to CIN3+ or cleared (not recorded which).

The CDR3 here is CASSLFEGGMDGNTIYF. The part of the CDR3 DNA that was read is TGTGCCAGCAGCCTATTCGAGGGGGGGATGGATGGAAACACC. This sequence joins TRBV4-2 and TRBJ1-3, with TRBD1 as a possible D gene (6 bases). The read finishes 3 residues shy of the CDR3 end, and the germline J gene is used to complete it. Trimming stripped 4 bases from V and 3 bases from J, with 19 bases between. This CDR3 spans 17 amino acids. The germline gives CDR1 LGHNA, CDR2 YNFKEQ.